This T cell receptor beta chain was sequenced during a study of cytomegalovirus exposure and HLA in healthy donors. Findings and limits, study-wide: Most subjects had HLA-A and HLA-B alleles reportedly predicted accurately by TCR beta sequences. The investigators catalogued 150 to 200 TCR beta chains as cytomegalovirus-associated. Three of the chains that were CMV-associated were confirmed in vitro to be specific for CMV antigens.

The germline gives CDR1 SGHRS, CDR2 YFSETQ. Trimming stripped 5 bases from V and 2 bases from J, with 15 bases between. The CDR3 spans 15 residues. Notes on this clone: Its antigen is unidentified.

PCR used 60 Vbeta primers and 13 Jbeta primers. The protocol was immunoSEQ multiplex PCR, while the TCRdb copy is restricted to in-frame clones and leaves out a portion. The sample carries a few hundred thousand clones, 75% to 85% recorded once. The clonotype originates from a woman aged 60-70 years in good health and CMV-seropositive. The chain carries TRBV5-1 and TRBJ2-3, with a tentative D call TRBD2 (5 bases). Sequenced sample: PBMCs. The CDR3 DNA reads as TGCGCCAGCAGACCCTATACTAGAGCCACAGATACGCAGTATTTT. Protein: CASRPYTRATDTQYF.